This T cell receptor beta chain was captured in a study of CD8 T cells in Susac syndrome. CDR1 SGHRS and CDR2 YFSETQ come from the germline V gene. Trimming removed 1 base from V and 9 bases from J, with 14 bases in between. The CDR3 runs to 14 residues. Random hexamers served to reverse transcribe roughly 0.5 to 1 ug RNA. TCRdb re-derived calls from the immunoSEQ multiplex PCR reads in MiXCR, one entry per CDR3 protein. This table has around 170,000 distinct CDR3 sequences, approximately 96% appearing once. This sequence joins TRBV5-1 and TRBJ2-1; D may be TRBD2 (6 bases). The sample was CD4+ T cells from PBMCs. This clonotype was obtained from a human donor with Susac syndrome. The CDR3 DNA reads TGCGCCAGCAGCTTGTCAACGACTAGAGGTGAGCAGTTCTTC. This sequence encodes CASSLSTTRGEQFF.